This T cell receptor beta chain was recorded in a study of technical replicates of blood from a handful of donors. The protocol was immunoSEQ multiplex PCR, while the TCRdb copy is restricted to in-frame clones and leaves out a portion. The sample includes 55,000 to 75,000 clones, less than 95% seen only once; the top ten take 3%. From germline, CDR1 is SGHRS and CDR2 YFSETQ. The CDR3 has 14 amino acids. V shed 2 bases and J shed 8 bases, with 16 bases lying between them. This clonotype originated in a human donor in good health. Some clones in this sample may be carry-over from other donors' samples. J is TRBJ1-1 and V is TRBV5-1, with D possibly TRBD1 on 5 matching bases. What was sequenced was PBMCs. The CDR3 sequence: CASSLGAPAGEAFF. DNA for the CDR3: TGCGCCAGCAGCTTAGGGGCCCCGGCGGGGGAAGCTTTCTTT.